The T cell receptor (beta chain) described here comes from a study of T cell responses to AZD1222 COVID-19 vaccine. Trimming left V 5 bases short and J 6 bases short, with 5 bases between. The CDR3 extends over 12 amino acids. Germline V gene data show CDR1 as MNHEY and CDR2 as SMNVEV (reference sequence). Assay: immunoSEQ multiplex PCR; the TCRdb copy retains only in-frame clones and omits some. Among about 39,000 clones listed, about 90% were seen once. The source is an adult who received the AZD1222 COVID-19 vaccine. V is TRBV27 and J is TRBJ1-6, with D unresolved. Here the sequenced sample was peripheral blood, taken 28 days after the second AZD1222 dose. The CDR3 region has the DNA TGTGCCAGCAGTGTCGGTAATTCACCCCTCCACTTT. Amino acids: CASSVGNSPLHF.